One T cell receptor (beta chain) is described in this entry. This sample is drawn from a study of blood T cell repertoires in COVID-19. Study information: T cells, B-cell-depleted T cells, or PBMCs provided the cDNA or gDNA that served as material.

Profiling relied on immunoSEQ multiplex PCR, and the TCRdb table lists in-frame clones only, not all of them. Here the sample spans 250,000 to 350,000 clones, around 87% being singletons. Study members were between 18 and 89 years old and lived in 25 or so US regions. Cohort allocation depended upon clinical history that participants reported. The trim removed 3 bases at V and 3 bases at J, leaving 10 bases unmatched. Germline V lookup: CDR1 ENHRY, CDR2 SYGVKD. This CDR3 region has 17 residues. The sequencing sample was made of PBMCs or T cells enriched from blood (not recorded which). The clonotype was recovered from a woman under 30 with acute COVID-19. This sequence joins TRBV10-3 and TRBJ2-1, with 8 bases lining up with TRBD1. This chain's CDR3 is CAISDPVGGTGYNEQFF. In nucleotides, the CDR3 is TGTGCCATCAGTGACCCAGTCGGTGGGACAGGCTACAATGAGCAGTTCTTC.